The 8 T cell receptor beta chains below come from one sample, sequenced in a study of T-cell memory formation after mild COVID-19. One entry per CDR3 protein results from TCRdb running MiXCR on the 5' RACE reads. The table includes 350,000 to 500,000 distinct CDR3 sequences, around 17% detected once. Sequencing input: PBMCs or a T cell subset sorted from them (not recorded which). The origin of the receptors is a man between 18 and 29 years old who had mild COVID-19 (a few samples of this study predate the infection). Cell type and time point are not known.

This chain connects TRBV10-3 to TRBJ2-1; TRBD1 might be the D (5 bases). This CDR3 region has 13 residues. The V end was cut by 3 bases, the J end by 10 bases, with 13 bases between. Germline CDR1 is ENHRY and CDR2 is SYGVKD. CDR3 amino acids: CAISEGMKGEQFF. The CDR3 bases are TGTGCCATCAGTGAAGGGATGAAGGGGGAGCAGTTCTTC.

In its sample, this clonotype was seen a few times. The gene calls are TRBV2 and TRBJ1-2, with a tentative D call TRBD1 (5 bases). This CDR3 has 14 residues. The germline V gene encodes CDR1 SNHLY and CDR2 FYNNEI. V was clipped by 4 bases and J by 6 bases, with 15 bases between them. CDR3 protein: CASSGLGGMNGYTF. In nucleotides, the CDR3 is TGTGCCAGCAGTGGTCTCGGGGGGATGAATGGCTACACCTTC.

The CDR3 reads CASSIQGPAGEQYF. The CDR3, as DNA: TGTGCCAGCAGCATACAGGGACCGGCGGGTGAGCAGTACTTC. The rearrangement joins TRBV6-2 or TRBV6-3 to TRBJ2-7, with D maybe TRBD1 (6 bases). This CDR3 has 14 residues. Germline assignment: CDR1 MNHEY and CDR2 SVGEGT. The V and J ends lost 6 bases and 7 bases respectively, with 19 bases between them.

This chain joins TRBV7-9 and TRBJ2-1, with 10 positions matching TRBD2. The J segment lost 2 bases and the V segment lost 4 bases, leaving 5 bases of the junction unmatched. CDR1 and CDR2 from the germline V gene are SEHNR and FQNEAQ (reference sequence). CDR3 size: 16 residues. The CDR3 loop is CASSSTSGGAYNEQFF. In DNA form, the CDR3 reads TGTGCCAGCAGCTCTACCAGCGGGGGGGCCTACAATGAGCAGTTCTTC.

The sample holds a few counts of this clonotype. The V and J genes are TRBV5-1 and TRBJ2-3, with 8 bases aligning to TRBD1. V was pared by 4 bases and J by 6 bases, with 7 bases of the junction left unmatched. The CDR3 extends over 14 amino acids. Germline V gene data show CDR1 as SGHRS and CDR2 as YFSETQ. The CDR3 DNA is TGCGCCAGCAGCGTGGACAGGGTGGACGATACGCAGTATTTT. This gives the protein CASSVDRVDDTQYF.

This clonotype was seen only once. The chain uses TRBV14 and TRBJ2-3, with D perhaps being TRBD1 or TRBD2 (6 bases each). CDR1 and CDR2 (germline): SGHDN, FVKESK. Trimming shortened V by 5 bases and J by 2 bases, and 14 bases separated the two germline ends. The CDR3 runs to 15 residues. Here the CDR3 reads CASSARGRDTDTQYF. As DNA, the CDR3 is TGTGCCAGCAGCGCCCGGGGGCGGGACACAGATACGCAGTATTTT.

This clonotype has just a few counts. The chain is built from TRBV7-2 and TRBJ2-5; possibly TRBD1 or TRBD2 for D (5 bases each). V was clipped by 1 base and J by 5 bases, with 14 bases between them. This CDR3 region has 15 residues. Germline V lookup: CDR1 SGHTA, CDR2 FQGNSA. The CDR3 bases are TGTGCCAGCAGCTTAGTTGGGGGTGGTTCGGAGACCCAGTACTTC. This sequence encodes CASSLVGGGSETQYF.

The chain recombines TRBV11-2 with TRBJ1-3, with D possibly matching TRBD1 (5 bases). The CDR3 is 16 amino acids. Germline-derived CDR1 and CDR2 are SGHAT and FQNNGV. V was trimmed by 5 bases and J by 0 bases, leaving 14 bases between them. CDR3 residues: CASSRRQGISGNTIYF. The CDR3 region has the DNA TGTGCCAGCAGCCGACGCCAGGGTATCTCTGGAAACACCATATATTTT.